Each of the 5 T cell receptor beta chains below was sequenced from the same sample in a study of cytomegalovirus exposure and HLA in healthy donors. Primers included in the PCR were 60 Vbeta and 13 Jbeta primers. Libraries were prepared by immunoSEQ multiplex PCR; TCRdb keeps only in-frame clonotypes and omits some of them. The sample holds around 130,000 clones; roughly 74% are singletons and the top ten take approximately 7%. The specimen sequenced was PBMCs. Source of these receptors: a man aged 40-49 years in good health and CMV-seropositive.

CDR3 protein: CASSSSGGFGETQYF. CDR3 in DNA: TGTGCCAGCAGCTCGTCAGGGGGCTTCGGGGAGACCCAGTACTTC. This rearrangement joins TRBV7-8 to TRBJ2-5; TRBD1 matches at 8 bases. V lost 4 bases and J lost 5; bases outside the gene matches: 9. The germline CDR1 and CDR2 sequences are SGHVS and FQNEAQ. This CDR3 is built from 15 residues.

V gene TRBV30 combines with J gene TRBJ1-5; D call uncertain. The germline V and J ends were trimmed by 1 base and 1 base, with 8 bases remaining between them. The CDR3 length is 14 residues. In germline, CDR1 is GTSNPN, CDR2 SVGIG (reference sequence). The CDR3 protein is CAWSGLGSNQPQHF. The CDR3 region has the DNA TGTGCCTGGAGTGGCCTCGGGAGCAATCAGCCCCAGCATTTT.

J is TRBJ2-7 and V is TRBV7-6; 8 bases align to TRBD1. CDR1 and CDR2 (germline): SGHVS, FNYEAQ. V lost 5 bases and J lost 2; bases outside the gene matches: 5. This CDR3 is built from 14 residues. For the CDR3, the DNA is TGTGCCAGCAGCAGGGGGACAGGCGCCTACGAGCAGTACTTC. Translation: CASSRGTGAYEQYF.

This clone was detected a few times. The chain employs TRBV5-1 and TRBJ2-1; TRBD2 might be the D (7 bases). Trimming cost V 0 bases and J 8 bases, with 15 bases left between them. The CDR3 spans 15 residues. Germline assignment: CDR1 SGHRS and CDR2 YFSETQ. For the CDR3, the DNA is TGCGCCAGCAGCTTGGAGCTCAGAGGGGGGGATGAGCAGTTCTTC. Its translation: CASSLELRGGDEQFF.

J is TRBJ1-4 and V is TRBV6-5; tentatively, D is TRBD1 (6 bases). Germline V gene data show CDR1 as MNHEY and CDR2 as SVGAGI. The CDR3 runs 14 residues. V was pared by 6 bases and J by 4 bases, with 12 bases between. The CDR3 sequence is CASSPGTSNEKLFF. In DNA, the CDR3 is TGTGCCAGCAGCCCCGGGACAAGTAATGAAAAACTGTTTTTT.